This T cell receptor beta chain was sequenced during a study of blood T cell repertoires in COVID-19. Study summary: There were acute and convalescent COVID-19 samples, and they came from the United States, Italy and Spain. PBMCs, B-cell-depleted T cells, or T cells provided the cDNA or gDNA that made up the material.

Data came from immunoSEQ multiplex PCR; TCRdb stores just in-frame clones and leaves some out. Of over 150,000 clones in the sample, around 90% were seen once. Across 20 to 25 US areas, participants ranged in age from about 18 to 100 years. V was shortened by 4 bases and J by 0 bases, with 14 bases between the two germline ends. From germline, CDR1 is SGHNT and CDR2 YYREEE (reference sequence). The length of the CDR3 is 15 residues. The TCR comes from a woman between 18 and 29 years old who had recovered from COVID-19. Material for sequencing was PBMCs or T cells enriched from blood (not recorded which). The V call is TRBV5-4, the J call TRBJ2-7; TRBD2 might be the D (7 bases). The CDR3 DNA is TGTGCCAGCAGCAGGGGGGGGACGAGCTCCTACGAGCAGTACTTC. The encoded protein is CASSRGGTSSYEQYF.